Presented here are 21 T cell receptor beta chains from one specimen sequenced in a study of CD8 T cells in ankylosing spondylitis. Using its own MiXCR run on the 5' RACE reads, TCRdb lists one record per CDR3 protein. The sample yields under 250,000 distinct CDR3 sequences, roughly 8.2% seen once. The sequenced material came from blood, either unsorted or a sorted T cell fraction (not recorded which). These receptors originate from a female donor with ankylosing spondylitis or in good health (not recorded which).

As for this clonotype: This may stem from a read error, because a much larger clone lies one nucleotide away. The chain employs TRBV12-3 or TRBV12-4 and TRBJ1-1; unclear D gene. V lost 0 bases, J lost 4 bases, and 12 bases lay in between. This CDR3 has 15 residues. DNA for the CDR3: TGTGCCAGCAGTTTAGCGAGGCAGATGAGCACTGAAGCTTTCTTT. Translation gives CASSLARQMSTEAFF.

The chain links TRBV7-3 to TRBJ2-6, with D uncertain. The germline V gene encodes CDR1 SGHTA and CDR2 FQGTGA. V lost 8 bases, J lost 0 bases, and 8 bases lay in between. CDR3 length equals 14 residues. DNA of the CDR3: TGTGCCAGCGGAGAAGTCTCTGGGGCCAACGTCCTGACTTTC. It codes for CASGEVSGANVLTF.

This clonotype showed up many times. The chain's CDR3 is CAIGPTSGTYNEQFF. The CDR3 nucleotides read TGTGCCATCGGACCGACTAGCGGGACCTACAATGAGCAGTTCTTC. V is TRBV10-3 and J is TRBJ2-1; 11 bases match TRBD2. This CDR3 region has 15 residues. Germline V gene lookup returns CDR1 ENHRY and CDR2 SYGVKD. The V and J ends lost 8 bases and 2 bases, in that order; junction bases with no gene match: 5.

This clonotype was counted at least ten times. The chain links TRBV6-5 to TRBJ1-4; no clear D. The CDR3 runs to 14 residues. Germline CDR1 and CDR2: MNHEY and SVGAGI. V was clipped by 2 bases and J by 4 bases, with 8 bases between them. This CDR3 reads CASSYTRVNEKLFF. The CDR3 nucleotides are TGTGCCAGCAGTTACACCCGGGTTAATGAAAAACTGTTTTTT.

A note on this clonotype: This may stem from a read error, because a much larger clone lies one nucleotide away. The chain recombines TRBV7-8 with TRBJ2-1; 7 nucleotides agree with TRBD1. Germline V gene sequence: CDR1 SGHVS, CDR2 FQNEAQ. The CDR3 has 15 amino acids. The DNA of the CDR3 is TGTACCAGCAGCCTCGTGAGGGGGCACTACAATGAGCAGTTCTTC. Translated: CTSSLVRGHYNEQFF.

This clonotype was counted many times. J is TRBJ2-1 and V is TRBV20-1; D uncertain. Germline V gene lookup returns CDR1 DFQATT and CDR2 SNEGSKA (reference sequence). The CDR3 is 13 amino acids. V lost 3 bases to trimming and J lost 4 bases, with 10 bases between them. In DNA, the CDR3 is TGCAGTGCTAGGGCCGACCAGTACAATGAGCAGTTCTTC. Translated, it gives CSARADQYNEQFF.

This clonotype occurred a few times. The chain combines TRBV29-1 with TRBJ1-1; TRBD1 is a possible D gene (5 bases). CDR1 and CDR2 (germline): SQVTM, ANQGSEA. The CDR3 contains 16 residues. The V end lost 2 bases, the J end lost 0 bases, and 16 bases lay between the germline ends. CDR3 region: CSVESVTGTMNTEAFF. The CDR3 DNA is TGCAGCGTTGAAAGTGTGACGGGGACTATGAACACTGAAGCTTTCTTT.

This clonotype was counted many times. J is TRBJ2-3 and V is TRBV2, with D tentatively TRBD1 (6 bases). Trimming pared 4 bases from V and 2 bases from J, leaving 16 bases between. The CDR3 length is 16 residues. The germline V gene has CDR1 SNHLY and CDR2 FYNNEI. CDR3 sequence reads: CASSGVGTRYTDTQYF. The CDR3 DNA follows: TGTGCCAGCAGTGGGGTCGGGACAAGATACACAGATACGCAGTATTTT. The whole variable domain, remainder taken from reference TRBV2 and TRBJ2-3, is EPEVTQTPSHQVTQMGQEVILRCVPISNHLYFYWYRQILGQKVEFLVSFYNNEISEKSEIFDDQFSVERPDGSNFTLKIRSTKLEDSAMYFCASSGVGTRYTDTQYFGPGTRLTVL.

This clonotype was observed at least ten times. Written as DNA, the CDR3 is TGCGCCAGCAGCTTGGGAACCCTGATAGCGATAGATACGCAGTATTTT. Translated, it gives CASSLGTLIAIDTQYF. The V call is TRBV5-1, the J call TRBJ2-3; weak D call: TRBD2 (5 bases). Trimming took 0 bases from V and 5 from J, leaving 16 bases between them. CDR1 and CDR2 (germline): SGHRS, YFSETQ. The CDR3 extends over 16 amino acids.

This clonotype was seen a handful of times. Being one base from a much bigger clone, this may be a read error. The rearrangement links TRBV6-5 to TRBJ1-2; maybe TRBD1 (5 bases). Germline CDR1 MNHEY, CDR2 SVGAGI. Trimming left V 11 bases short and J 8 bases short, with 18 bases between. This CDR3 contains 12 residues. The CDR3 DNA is TGTGCCGGCACCTTACGTGGGGGAGGCTACACCTTC. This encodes CAGTLRGGGYTF.

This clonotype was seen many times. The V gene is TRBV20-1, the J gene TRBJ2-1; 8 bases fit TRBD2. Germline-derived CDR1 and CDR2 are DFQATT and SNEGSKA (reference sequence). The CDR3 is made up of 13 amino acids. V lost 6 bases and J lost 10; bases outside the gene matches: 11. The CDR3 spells CSAVSGTPSEQFF. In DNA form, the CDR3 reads TGCAGTGCCGTTAGCGGGACCCCGTCCGAGCAGTTCTTC.

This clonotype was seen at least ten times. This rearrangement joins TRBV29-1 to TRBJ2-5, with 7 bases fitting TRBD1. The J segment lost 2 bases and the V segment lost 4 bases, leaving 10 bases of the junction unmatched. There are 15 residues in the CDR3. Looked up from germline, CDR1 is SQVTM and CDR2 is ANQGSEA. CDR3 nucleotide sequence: TGCAGCGTTGCCACCCACAGGGGTCGTCAAGAGACCCAGTACTTC. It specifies CSVATHRGRQETQYF.

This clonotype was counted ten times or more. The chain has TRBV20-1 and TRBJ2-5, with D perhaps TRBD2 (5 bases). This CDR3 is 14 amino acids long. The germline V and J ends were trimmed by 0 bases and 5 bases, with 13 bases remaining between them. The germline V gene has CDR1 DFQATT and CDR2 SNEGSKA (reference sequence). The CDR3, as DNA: TGCAGTGCTAGAGATCGGGGAGTTTTGGAGACCCAGTACTTC. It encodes CSARDRGVLETQYF.

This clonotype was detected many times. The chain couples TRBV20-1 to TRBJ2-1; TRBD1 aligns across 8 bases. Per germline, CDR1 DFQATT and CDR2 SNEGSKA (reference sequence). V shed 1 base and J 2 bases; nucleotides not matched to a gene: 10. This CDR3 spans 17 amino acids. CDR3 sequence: CSARAPRRDRTYNEQFF. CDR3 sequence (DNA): TGCAGTGCTAGAGCACCGCGCCGGGACAGGACCTACAATGAGCAGTTCTTC.

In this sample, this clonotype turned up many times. CDR3 loop: CSALPAFLGGNTIYF. The CDR3, as DNA: TGCAGTGCTCTCCCGGCCTTTTTAGGGGGAAACACCATATATTTT. The genes are TRBV20-1 and TRBJ1-3, with unresolved D. In germline, CDR1 is DFQATT, CDR2 SNEGSKA (reference sequence). With 5 bases removed from V and 4 bases from J, the gap between germline ends came to 18 bases. The CDR3 consists of 15 residues.

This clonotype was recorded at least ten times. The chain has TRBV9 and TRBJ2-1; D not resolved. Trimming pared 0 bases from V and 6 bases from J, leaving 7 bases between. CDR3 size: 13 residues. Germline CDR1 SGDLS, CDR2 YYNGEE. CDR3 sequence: CASSVADGNEQFF. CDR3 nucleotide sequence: TGTGCCAGCAGCGTAGCTGACGGCAATGAGCAGTTCTTC.

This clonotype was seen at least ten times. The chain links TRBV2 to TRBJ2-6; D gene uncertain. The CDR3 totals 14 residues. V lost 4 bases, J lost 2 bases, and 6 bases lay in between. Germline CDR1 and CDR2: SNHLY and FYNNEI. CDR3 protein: CASSATAGANVLTF. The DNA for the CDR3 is TGTGCCAGCAGTGCGACGGCTGGGGCCAACGTCCTGACTTTC.

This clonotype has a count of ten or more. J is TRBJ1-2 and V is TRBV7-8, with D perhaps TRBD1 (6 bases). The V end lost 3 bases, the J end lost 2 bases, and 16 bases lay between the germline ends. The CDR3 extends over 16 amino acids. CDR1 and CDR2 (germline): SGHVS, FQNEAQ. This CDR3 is CASSFSGQPLNYGYTF. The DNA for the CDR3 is TGTGCCAGCAGCTTTTCCGGACAGCCCTTAAACTATGGCTACACCTTC.

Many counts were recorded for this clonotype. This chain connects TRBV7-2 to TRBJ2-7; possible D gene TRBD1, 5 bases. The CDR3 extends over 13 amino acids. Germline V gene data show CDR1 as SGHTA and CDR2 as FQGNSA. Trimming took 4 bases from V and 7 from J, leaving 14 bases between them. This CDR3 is CASSYDSLREQYF. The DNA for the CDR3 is TGTGCCAGCAGCTACGACAGTCTGAGAGAGCAGTACTTC.

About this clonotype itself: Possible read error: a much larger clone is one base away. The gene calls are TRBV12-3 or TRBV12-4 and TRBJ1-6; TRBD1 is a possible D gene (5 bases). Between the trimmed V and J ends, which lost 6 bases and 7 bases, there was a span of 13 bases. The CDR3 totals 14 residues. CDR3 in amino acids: CASRGDEWNSPLHF. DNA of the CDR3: TGTGCCAGCAGGGGGGACGAATGGAATTCACCCCTCCACTTT.

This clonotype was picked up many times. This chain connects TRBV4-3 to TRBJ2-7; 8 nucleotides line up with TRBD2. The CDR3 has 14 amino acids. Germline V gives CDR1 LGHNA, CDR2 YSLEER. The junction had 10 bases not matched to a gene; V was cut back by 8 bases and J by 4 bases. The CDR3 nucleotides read TGCGCCAGCTCCCCCGGGAGGGCCGGGTACGAGCAGTACTTC. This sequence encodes CASSPGRAGYEQYF.